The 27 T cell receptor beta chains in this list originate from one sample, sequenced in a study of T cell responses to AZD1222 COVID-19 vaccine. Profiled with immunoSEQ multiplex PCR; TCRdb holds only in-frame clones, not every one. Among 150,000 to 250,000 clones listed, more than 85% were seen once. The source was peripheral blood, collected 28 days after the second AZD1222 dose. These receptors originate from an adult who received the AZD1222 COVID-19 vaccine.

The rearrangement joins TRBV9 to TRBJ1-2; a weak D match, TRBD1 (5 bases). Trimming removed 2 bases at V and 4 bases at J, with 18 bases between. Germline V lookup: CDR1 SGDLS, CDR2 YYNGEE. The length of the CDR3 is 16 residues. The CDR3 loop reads CASSVSGGALPYGYTF. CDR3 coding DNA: TGTGCCAGCAGCGTCTCTGGAGGGGCGCTTCCCTATGGCTACACCTTC.

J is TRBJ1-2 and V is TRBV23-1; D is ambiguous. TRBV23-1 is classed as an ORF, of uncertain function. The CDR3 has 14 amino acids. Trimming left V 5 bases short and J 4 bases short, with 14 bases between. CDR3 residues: CASSWTGRLYGYTF. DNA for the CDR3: TGCGCCAGCAGTTGGACGGGCCGGCTCTATGGCTACACCTTC.

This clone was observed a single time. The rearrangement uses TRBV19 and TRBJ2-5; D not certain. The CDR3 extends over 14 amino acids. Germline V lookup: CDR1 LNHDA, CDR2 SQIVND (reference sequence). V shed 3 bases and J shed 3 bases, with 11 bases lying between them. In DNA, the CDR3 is TGTGCCAGTAGTATGGACGTTTCGAAAGAGACCCAGTACTTC. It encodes CASSMDVSKETQYF.

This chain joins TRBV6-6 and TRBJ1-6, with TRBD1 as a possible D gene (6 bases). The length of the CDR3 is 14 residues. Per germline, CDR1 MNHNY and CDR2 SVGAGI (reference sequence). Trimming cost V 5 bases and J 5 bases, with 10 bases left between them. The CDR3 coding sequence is TGTGCCAGCAGTCGGACAGCGGATAATTCACCCCTCCACTTT. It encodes CASSRTADNSPLHF.

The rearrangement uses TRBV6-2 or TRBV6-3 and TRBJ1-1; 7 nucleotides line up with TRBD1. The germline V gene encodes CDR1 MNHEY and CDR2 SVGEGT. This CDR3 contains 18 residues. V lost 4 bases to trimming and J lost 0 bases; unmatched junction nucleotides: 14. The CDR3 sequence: CASSLRQGGRAVNTEAFF. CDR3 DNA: TGTGCCAGCAGTTTACGACAGGGAGGTCGAGCAGTGAACACTGAAGCTTTCTTT.

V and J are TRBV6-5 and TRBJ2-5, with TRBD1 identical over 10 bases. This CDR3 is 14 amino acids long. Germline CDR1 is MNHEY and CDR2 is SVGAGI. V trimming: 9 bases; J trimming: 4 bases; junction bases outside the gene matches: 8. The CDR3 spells CASSDGTGVETQYF. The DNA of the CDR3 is TGTGCCAGTTCCGACGGGACAGGGGTAGAGACCCAGTACTTC.

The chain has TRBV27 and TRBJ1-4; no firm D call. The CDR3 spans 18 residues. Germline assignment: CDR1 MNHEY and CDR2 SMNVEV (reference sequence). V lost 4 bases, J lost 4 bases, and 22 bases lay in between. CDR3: CASSYSYDMRLGNEKLFF. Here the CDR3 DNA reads TGTGCCAGCAGTTATTCCTACGACATGCGACTGGGTAATGAAAAACTGTTTTTT.

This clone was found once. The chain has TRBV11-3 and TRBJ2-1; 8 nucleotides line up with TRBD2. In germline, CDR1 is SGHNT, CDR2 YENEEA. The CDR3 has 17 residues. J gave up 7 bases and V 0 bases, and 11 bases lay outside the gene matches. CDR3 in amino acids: CASSLDVGGRPGNEQFF. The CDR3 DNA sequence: TGTGCCAGCAGCTTAGATGTTGGCGGGAGGCCAGGGAATGAGCAGTTCTTC.

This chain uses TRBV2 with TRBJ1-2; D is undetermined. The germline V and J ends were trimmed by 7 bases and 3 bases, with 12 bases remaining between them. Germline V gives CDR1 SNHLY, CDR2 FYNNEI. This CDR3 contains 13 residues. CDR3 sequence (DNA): TGTGCCAGCAAGGGTGGAGTACACTATGGCTACACCTTC. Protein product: CASKGGVHYGYTF.

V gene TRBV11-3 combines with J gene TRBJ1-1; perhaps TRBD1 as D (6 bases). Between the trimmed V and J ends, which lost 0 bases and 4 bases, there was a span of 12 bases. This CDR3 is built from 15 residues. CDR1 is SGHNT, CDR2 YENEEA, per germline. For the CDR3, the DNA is TGTGCCAGCAGCTTAGATGGGACGGGGGCCACTGAAGCTTTCTTT. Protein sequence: CASSLDGTGATEAFF.

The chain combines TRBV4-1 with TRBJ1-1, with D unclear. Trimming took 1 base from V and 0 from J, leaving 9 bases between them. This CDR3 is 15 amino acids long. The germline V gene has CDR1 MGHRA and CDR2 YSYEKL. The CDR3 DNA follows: TGCGCCAGCAGCCAAGTCCGAGAGGTGAACACTGAAGCTTTCTTT. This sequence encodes CASSQVREVNTEAFF.

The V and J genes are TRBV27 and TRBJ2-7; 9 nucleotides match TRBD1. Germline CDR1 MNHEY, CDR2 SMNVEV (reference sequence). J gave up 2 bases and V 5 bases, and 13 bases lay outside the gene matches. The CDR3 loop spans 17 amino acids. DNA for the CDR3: TGTGCCAGCAGTGAGGGGCGTCGGGACAGGGTGACCTACGAGCAGTACTTC. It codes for CASSEGRRDRVTYEQYF.

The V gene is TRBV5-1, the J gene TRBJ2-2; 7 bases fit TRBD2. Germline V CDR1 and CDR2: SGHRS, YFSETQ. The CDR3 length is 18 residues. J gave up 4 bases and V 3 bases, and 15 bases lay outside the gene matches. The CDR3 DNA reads TGCGCCAGCAGCTCGAGGGGAGGGGCTAGCGGAAGCACCGGGGAGCTGTTTTTT. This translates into CASSSRGGASGSTGELFF.

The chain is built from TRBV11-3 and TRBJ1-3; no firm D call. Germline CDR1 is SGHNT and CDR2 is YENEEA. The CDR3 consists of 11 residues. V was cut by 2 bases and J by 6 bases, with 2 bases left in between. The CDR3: CASSLKNTIYF. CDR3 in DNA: TGTGCCAGCAGCTTAAAAAACACCATATATTTT.

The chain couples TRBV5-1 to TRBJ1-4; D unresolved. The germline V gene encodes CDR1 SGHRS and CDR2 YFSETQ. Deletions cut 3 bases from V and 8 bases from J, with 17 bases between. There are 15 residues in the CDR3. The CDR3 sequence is CASSSGRRLDEKLFF. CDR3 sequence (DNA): TGCGCCAGCAGCTCGGGGAGGAGACTAGACGAAAAACTGTTTTTT.

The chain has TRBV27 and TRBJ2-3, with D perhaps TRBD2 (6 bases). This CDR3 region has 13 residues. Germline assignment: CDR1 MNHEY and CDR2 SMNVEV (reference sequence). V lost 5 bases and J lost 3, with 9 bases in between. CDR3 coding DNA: TGTGCCAGCAGTACGGGAGCGACAGATACGCAGTATTTT. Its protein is CASSTGATDTQYF.

The CDR3 loop is CASSLIGGMNTEAFF. For the CDR3, the DNA is TGTGCCAGCAGCCTTATAGGGGGCATGAACACTGAAGCTTTCTTT. This rearrangement joins TRBV7-2 to TRBJ1-1, with TRBD1 matching 7 bases. The length of the CDR3 is 15 residues. Per the germline V gene, CDR1 is SGHTA and CDR2 is FQGNSA. Trimming removed 5 bases from V and 0 bases from J; junction bases left unmatched: 6.

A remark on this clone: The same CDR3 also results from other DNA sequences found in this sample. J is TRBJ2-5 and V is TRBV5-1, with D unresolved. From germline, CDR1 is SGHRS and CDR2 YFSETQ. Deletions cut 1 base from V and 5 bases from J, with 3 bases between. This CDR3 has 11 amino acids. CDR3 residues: CASSLQETQYF. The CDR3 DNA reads TGCGCCAGCAGCTTGCAGGAGACCCAGTACTTC.

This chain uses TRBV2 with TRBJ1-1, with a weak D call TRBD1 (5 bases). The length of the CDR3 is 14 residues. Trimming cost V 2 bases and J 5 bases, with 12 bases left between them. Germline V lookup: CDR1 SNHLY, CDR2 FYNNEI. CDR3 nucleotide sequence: TGTGCCAGCAGTGAACAGGGTGGGGGAACTGAAGCTTTCTTT. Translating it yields CASSEQGGGTEAFF.

CDR3 residues: CASSSPGQGDHGYTF. CDR3 DNA: TGTGCCAGCAGTTCCCCGGGACAGGGGGATCACGGCTACACCTTC. The V call is TRBV28, the J call TRBJ1-2, with 11 nucleotides matching TRBD1. Trimming cost V 4 bases and J 8 bases; bases outside gene matches: 9. The CDR3 loop spans 15 amino acids. Looked up from germline, CDR1 is MDHEN and CDR2 is SYDVKM.

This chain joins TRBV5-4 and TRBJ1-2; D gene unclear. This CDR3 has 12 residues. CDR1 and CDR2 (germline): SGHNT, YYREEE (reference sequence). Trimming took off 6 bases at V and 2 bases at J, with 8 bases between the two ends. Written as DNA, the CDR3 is TGTGCCAGCACTCCAGACAACTATGGCTACACCTTC. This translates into CASTPDNYGYTF.

CDR3 nucleotides: TGTGCCAGTAGTATACGGGACAGGGGAATTGGAAACACCATATATTTT. Translating it yields CASSIRDRGIGNTIYF. The V and J genes are TRBV19 and TRBJ1-3; 10 positions match TRBD1. The V segment lost 2 bases and the J segment 3 bases; nucleotides outside the gene matches: 4. This CDR3 has 16 residues. The V gene's germline CDR1 is LNHDA and CDR2 SQIVND (reference sequence).

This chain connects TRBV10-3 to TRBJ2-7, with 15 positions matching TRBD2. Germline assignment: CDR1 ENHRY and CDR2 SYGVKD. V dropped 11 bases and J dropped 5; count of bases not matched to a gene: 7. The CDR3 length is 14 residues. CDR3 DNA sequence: TGTGCCGTGGGACTAGCGGGAGGTCGCCACGAGCAGTACTTC. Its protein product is CAVGLAGGRHEQYF.

The CDR3 region is CASSQDQGVDTGELFF. DNA for the CDR3: TGCGCCAGCAGCCAAGATCAGGGGGTAGACACCGGGGAGCTGTTTTTT. The rearrangement links TRBV4-3 to TRBJ2-2; 7 bases agree with TRBD1. After removal of 0 bases from V and 3 bases from J, the junction contained 4 bases not matched to a gene. The CDR3 consists of 16 residues. Germline V gene sequence: CDR1 LGHNA, CDR2 YSLEER.

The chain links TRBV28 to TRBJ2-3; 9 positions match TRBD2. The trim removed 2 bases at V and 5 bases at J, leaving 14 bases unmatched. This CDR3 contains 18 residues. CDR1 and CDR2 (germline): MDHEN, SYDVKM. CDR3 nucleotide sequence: TGTGCCAGCAGTTTAAGTTTCGCGGGAGGGCCCCGGGGAGATACGCAGTATTTT. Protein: CASSLSFAGGPRGDTQYF.

CDR3 DNA: TGTGCCAGCAGCTGGGGGGCAAGCGGGGACTACGAGCAGTACTTC. Residues: CASSWGASGDYEQYF. The genes are TRBV5-5 and TRBJ2-7; D is perhaps TRBD2 (7 bases). Germline V CDR1 and CDR2: SGHKS, YYEKEE (reference sequence). The CDR3 contains 15 residues. Trimming removed 3 bases from V and 3 bases from J, with 16 bases in between.

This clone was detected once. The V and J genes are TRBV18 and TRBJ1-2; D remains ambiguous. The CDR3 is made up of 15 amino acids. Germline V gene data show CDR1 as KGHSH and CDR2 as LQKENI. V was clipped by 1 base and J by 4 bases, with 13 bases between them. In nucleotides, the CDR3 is TGTGCCAGCTCACCACAGGAGGAGTCTCCCTATGGCTACACCTTC. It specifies CASSPQEESPYGYTF.